This T cell receptor (beta chain) is from a study of shared clonotypes between healthy human individuals. In the study overall: For every donor, three CD4 naive, three CD4 memory, two CD8 naive and one CD8 memory plates were used. Findings of the study overall: Sampling covered blood only; tissue repertoires likely differ. Roughly 5% of naive CD4 clonotypes were common to a few donors. Generation probabilities of non-shared clonotypes were lower (relative to those shared by all four donors).

CDR3 size: 18 residues. V trimming: 0 bases; J trimming: 2 bases; junction bases outside the gene matches: 12. Germline CDR1 reads SGHRS; CDR2 reads YFSETQ. Of note for this clone: Its antigen is unknown.

TCRdb keeps only in-frame clones here, not all; method: immunoSEQ multiplex PCR. In the table there are about 640,000 clones, more than 70% of which are singletons. The sequence derives from a woman aged 30 to 39 in good health. Input material: memory CD4+ T cells sorted from blood. This sample's subset: CD45RA-negative fraction. This rearrangement joins TRBV5-1 to TRBJ2-7; 9 bases match TRBD2. The CDR3 sequence is CASSLARGSSGATYEQYF. The DNA of the CDR3 is TGCGCCAGCAGCTTGGCCCGGGGGTCTAGCGGGGCTACCTACGAGCAGTACTTC. The whole variable domain, remainder taken from reference TRBV5-1 and TRBJ2-7, is KAGVTQTPRYLIKTRGQQVTLSCSPISGHRSVSWYQQTPGQGLQFLFEYFSETQRNKGNFPGRFSGRQFSNSRSEMNVSTLELGDSALYLCASSLARGSSGATYEQYFGPGTRLTVT.